Listed below are T cell receptor beta chains from one sample, sequenced in a study of CD8 T cells in ankylosing spondylitis. In TCRdb, the 5' RACE reads were re-called with MiXCR into one record per CDR3 protein. The top ten hold less than 0.65% of the sample, which has more than 650,000 distinct CDR3 sequences, about an eighth seen once. Specimen: blood, either unsorted or a sorted T cell fraction (not recorded which). The receptors come from a male donor with ankylosing spondylitis. Both conserved end residues are part of each CDR3. D genes are given only for firm matches. Expanded clones get a size class; other rows say once, few or many, or leave the size out.

-	TRBJ2-1	TRBV29-1	many	CSVGPLIRYNEQFF	TGCAGCGTTGGGCCTCTGATCCGTTACAATGAGCAGTTCTTC
-	TRBJ2-1	TRBV6-2/TRBV6-3	-	CASRGIRGMDYNEQFF	TGTGCCAGCAGGGGGATACGCGGGATGGACTACAATGAGCAGTTCTTC
TRBD1	TRBJ2-1	TRBV12-3/TRBV12-4	many	CASSFGTGGNEQFF	TGTGCCAGCAGTTTTGGGACAGGGGGCAATGAGCAGTTCTTC
TRBD1	TRBJ1-1	TRBV5-1	-	CASSAGQGGTEAFF	TGCGCCAGCAGCGCTGGACAGGGGGGCACTGAAGCTTTCTTT
-	TRBJ1-4	TRBV4-3	few	CASSQDWIATNEKLFF	TGCGCCAGCAGCCAAGATTGGATAGCAACTAATGAAAAACTGTTTTTT
-	TRBJ2-6	TRBV20-1	few	CSARDPRSGANVLTF	TGCAGTGCTAGAGATCCCAGGAGTGGGGCCAACGTCCTGACTTTC
-	TRBJ1-2	TRBV6-5	many	CASSYLRQSGYTF	TGTGCCAGCAGTTACCTTCGGCAGTCGGGCTACACCTTC
-	TRBJ2-1	TRBV29-1	few	CSVVQDKSRDNEQFF	TGCAGCGTTGTACAGGACAAATCTCGGGACAATGAGCAGTTCTTC
-	TRBJ1-2	TRBV20-1	many	CSATSGTAYGYTF	TGCAGTGCTACGTCGGGTACGGCCTATGGCTACACCTTC
TRBD2	TRBJ2-3	TRBV4-3	-	CASTAGGASTDTQYF	TGCGCCAGCACCGCGGGGGGGGCCAGCACAGATACGCAGTATTTT
-	TRBJ2-2	TRBV24-1	-	CATSQYANTGELFF	TGTGCCACCAGTCAATACGCGAACACCGGGGAGCTGTTTTTT
TRBD2	TRBJ2-3	TRBV12-3/TRBV12-4	-	CASTSRGADTQYF	TGTGCCAGCACTTCTCGGGGGGCAGATACGCAGTATTTT
-	TRBJ2-1	TRBV7-9	-	CASSLAQPYNEQFF	TGTGCCAGCAGCTTAGCTCAGCCGTACAATGAGCAGTTCTTC
-	TRBJ2-2	TRBV7-9	few	CAIPNTGELFF	TGTGCCATTCCCAATACCGGGGAGCTGTTTTTT
TRBD2	TRBJ2-5	TRBV20-1	-	CVRASGRSETQYF	TGCGTCCGGGCTAGCGGGAGGTCAGAGACCCAGTACTTC
-	TRBJ1-1	TRBV9	-	CASSVGVRDTENTEAFF	TGTGCCAGCAGCGTAGGGGTTCGGGACACGGAGAACACTGAAGCTTTCTTT
TRBD1	TRBJ2-3	TRBV12-3/TRBV12-4	few	CASSLTGGATDTQYF	TGTGCCAGCAGTCTAACAGGGGGCGCGACAGATACGCAGTATTTT
TRBD2	TRBJ2-1	TRBV9	few	CASSVVPSLAVEQFF	TGTGCCAGCAGCGTAGTCCCCTCACTAGCGGTTGAGCAGTTCTTC
-	TRBJ2-7	TRBV7-9	-	CASSLGQGINEQYF	TGTGCCAGCAGCTTAGGGCAGGGAATCAACGAGCAGTACTTC
TRBD1	TRBJ2-7	TRBV20-1	few	CSGGTGESYEQYF	TGCAGTGGGGGGACAGGGGAATCCTACGAGCAGTACTTC
TRBD1	TRBJ1-3	TRBV6-5	few	CASSYRPDRADTIYF	TGTGCCAGCAGTTATCGTCCGGACAGGGCCGACACCATATATTTT
-	TRBJ2-7	TRBV7-2	few	CASSLSRGLSYEQYF	TGTGCCAGCAGCTTGAGCAGGGGCTTATCCTACGAGCAGTACTTC
-	TRBJ2-1	TRBV7-9	-	CASSPGRLCEQFF	TGTGCCAGCAGCCCGGGGCGCCTCTGTGAGCAGTTCTTC
-	TRBJ2-6	TRBV27	few	CASSWDGRSSGANVLTF	TGTGCCAGCAGTTGGGACGGCCGGAGCTCTGGGGCCAACGTCCTGACTTTC
TRBD2	TRBJ2-2	TRBV6-1	-	CASIWVAGVTGELFF	TGTGCCAGCATATGGGTAGCGGGAGTCACCGGGGAGCTGTTTTTT
-	TRBJ2-7	TRBV28	-	CASRFGQTARQYF	TGTGCCAGCAGATTCGGACAGACCGCGAGGCAGTACTTC
-	TRBJ2-3	TRBV7-2	many	CASSRSLADTQYF	TGTGCCAGCAGCCGGAGCCTCGCGGATACGCAGTATTTT
-	TRBJ2-2	TRBV24-1	-	CATSDFHGAKTGELFF	TGTGCCACCAGTGATTTTCACGGGGCGAAGACCGGGGAGCTGTTTTTT
-	TRBJ1-1	TRBV12-3/TRBV12-4	many	CASTVMGTEAFF	TGTGCCTCCACGGTTATGGGGACTGAAGCTTTCTTT
-	TRBJ1-5	TRBV6-2/TRBV6-3	-	CASSYTPYSNQPQHF	TGTGCCAGCAGTTACACGCCCTATAGCAATCAGCCCCAGCATTTT
-	TRBJ1-2	TRBV9	-	CASSPLSSSYGYTF	TGTGCCAGCAGCCCCCTAAGCAGTTCCTATGGCTACACCTTC
-	TRBJ1-5	TRBV27	-	CASSPRPDRHSNQPQHF	TGTGCCAGCAGTCCACGCCCCGACAGACATAGCAATCAGCCCCAGCATTTT
-	TRBJ1-1	TRBV7-8	-	CASSYLRVAAEAFF	TGTGCCAGCAGCTACCTACGGGTTGCGGCTGAAGCTTTCTTT
-	TRBJ1-1	TRBV20-1	few	CSAKRTVNTEAFF	TGCAGTGCTAAAAGGACGGTGAACACTGAAGCTTTCTTT
-	TRBJ2-7	TRBV11-1	-	CASSLKYSNQARAYEQYF	TGTGCCAGCAGCTTAAAATATTCCAACCAGGCCCGCGCCTACGAGCAGTACTTC
TRBD2	TRBJ2-1	TRBV20-1	few	CSATDYSGTDEQFF	TGCAGTGCCACGGACTATAGCGGGACGGATGAGCAGTTCTTC
TRBD1	TRBJ2-7	TRBV10-3	many	CAISDPRLTGASYEQYF	TGTGCCATCAGTGACCCAAGGCTGACAGGGGCGTCCTACGAGCAGTACTTC
-	TRBJ2-3	TRBV2	-	CASSVGIADTQYF	TGTGCCAGCAGTGTAGGGATAGCAGATACGCAGTATTTT
TRBD2	TRBJ2-5	TRBV7-8	-	CASSPRALAGTRLKTQYF	TGTGCCAGCAGCCCGAGAGCACTAGCGGGTACCAGGTTGAAGACCCAGTACTTC
-	TRBJ2-7	TRBV12-3/TRBV12-4	-	CASSDREVGEQYF	TGTGCCAGCAGTGACAGGGAGGTTGGCGAGCAGTACTTC
TRBD2	TRBJ2-7	TRBV7-2	few	CASSWGLLAGGEGEQYF	TGTGCCAGCAGCTGGGGGTTACTAGCGGGAGGGGAAGGCGAGCAGTACTTC
-	TRBJ1-4	TRBV20-1	few	CSALARTVEKLFF	TGCAGTGCTCTCGCGAGGACGGTCGAAAAACTGTTTTTT
-	TRBJ2-1	TRBV4-1	few	CASSQFAGSLDNEQFF	TGCGCCAGCAGCCAATTTGCAGGGAGCCTTGACAATGAGCAGTTCTTC
-	TRBJ1-6	TRBV30	-	CAWSEGSPLHF	TGTGCCTGGAGCGAGGGTTCACCCCTCCACTTT
TRBD1	TRBJ1-4	TRBV20-1	-	CSARGQGVFEKLFF	TGCAGTGCTAGGGGACAGGGGGTATTTGAAAAACTGTTTTTT
-	TRBJ2-1	TRBV12-3/TRBV12-4	many	CASSLSRVGNEQFF	TGTGCCAGCAGTTTGTCGAGGGTTGGAAATGAGCAGTTCTTC
-	TRBJ2-3	TRBV12-5	-	CASATLSDTQYF	TGTGCTAGTGCCACCCTGAGCGATACGCAGTATTTT
-	TRBJ2-3	TRBV29-1	few	CSVEEGWGGTDTQYF	TGCAGCGTTGAAGAAGGCTGGGGGGGCACAGATACGCAGTATTTT
-	TRBJ1-2	TRBV4-3	few	CASSQERQGTGGYTF	TGCGCCAGCAGCCAAGAACGTCAAGGGACCGGTGGCTACACCTTC
-	TRBJ2-7	TRBV6-1	-	CASNPGTSDEQYF	TGTGCCAGCAACCCCGGGACCTCCGACGAGCAGTACTTC
TRBD2	TRBJ2-1	TRBV12-3/TRBV12-4	few	CASSPSSGTYNEQFF	TGTGCCAGCAGTCCCTCTAGCGGTACCTACAATGAGCAGTTCTTC